This TCR beta chain was recovered during a study of CD8 T cells in ankylosing spondylitis. Germline assignment: CDR1 KGHDR and CDR2 SFDVKD. The J segment lost 2 bases and the V segment lost 4 bases, leaving 4 bases of the junction unmatched. The CDR3 runs 16 residues. A remark on this clonotype: The antigen is undetermined.

Study findings and constraints: A motif of fewer than ten highly homologous TCR beta variants was seen as apparently characteristic of ankylosing spondylitis blood.

In making TCR beta libraries, quantitative 5'-RACE with molecular barcodes was used. MiXCR was run by TCRdb on the 5' RACE reads, yielding one entry per CDR3 protein. The sample contains some 100,000 distinct CDR3 sequences, about 9% of which appear only once. The rearrangement joins TRBV24-1 to TRBJ2-7; 13 bases agree with TRBD2. Sequenced material: blood, either unsorted or a sorted T cell fraction (not recorded which). The receptor was isolated from a male donor with ankylosing spondylitis. CDR3 sequence reads: CATSEGTSGATYEQYF. The CDR3 nucleotides read TGTGCCACCAGTGAAGGGACTAGCGGGGCAACCTACGAGCAGTACTTC.